The sequence of this TCR beta chain was determined in a study of blood T cell repertoires in COVID-19. The CDR3 is 14 amino acids. Losses at the gene ends were 9 bases for V and 3 bases for J; bases not matched to a gene: 8. Germline loops: CDR1 MNHEY, CDR2 SMNVEV (reference sequence). TCRdb keeps only in-frame clones here, not all; method: immunoSEQ multiplex PCR. The table shows some 200,000 clones, with roughly nine tenths occurring only once. This clone is a singleton in its sample. Sequencing was carried out using PBMCs or T cells enriched from blood (not recorded which). This receptor was identified in a woman aged 18-30 years who had recovered from COVID-19. V usage is TRBV27 and J usage is TRBJ2-7, with 10 bases lining up with TRBD1. In DNA form, the CDR3 reads TGTGCCAGGATGACCCGGGACAGGGGCTACGAGCAGTACTTC. Translated: CARMTRDRGYEQYF.